The clone carrying this TCR beta chain came up a few times. The isolated RNA, all of it, was reverse transcribed, so expressed TCRB transcripts were what got sequenced. The data were produced by immunoSEQ multiplex PCR, yet TCRdb's version contains in-frame clones alone and is incomplete. The table has approximately 470,000 clones, 30% seen once. This sample was taken from a study of beta chain features in type 1 diabetes. CDR1 and CDR2 (germline): SGHDT, YYEEEE. The ends were cut back, 2 bases at V and 3 bases at J, with 8 bases in the middle. This CDR3 has 13 residues. The chain uses TRBV5-6 and TRBJ1-1; D unresolved. Source material: naive CD4+ T cells from blood. This clonotype originated in a man between 18 and 35 years old in good health. CDR3 bases: TGTGCCAGCAGCTTTGTTTTGTACACTGAAGCTTTCTTT. As protein: CASSFVLYTEAFF. The full variable domain, with the rest looked up from reference TRBV5-6 and TRBJ1-1, is DAGVTQSPTHLIKTRGQQVTLRCSPKSGHDTVSWYQQALGQGPQFIFQYYEEEERQRGNFPDRFSGHQFPNYSSELNVNALLLGDSALYLCASSFVLYTEAFFGQGTRLTVV.